The present entry profiles one T cell receptor (beta chain) with its context. In germline, CDR1 is SGHNT, CDR2 YYREEE (reference sequence). The germline V and J ends were trimmed by 4 bases and 2 bases, with 9 bases remaining between them. The CDR3 sequence is 13 residues long. The source of the sample is a study of T cell responses to AZD1222 COVID-19 vaccine. Produced via immunoSEQ multiplex PCR; TCRdb's table is partial and in-frame only. The data contain about 56,000 clones, 80% to 90% of them seen just once; the ten biggest clones take up about 16%. The V call is TRBV5-4, the J call TRBJ1-1, with no clear D. The TCR sequence derives from an adult in good health. Sequenced here: peripheral blood, sampled on day 0 of AZD1222 vaccination. In nucleotides, the CDR3 is TGTGCCAGCAGCCCCAAATCCAACACTGAAGCTTTCTTT. This translates into CASSPKSNTEAFF.